These 10 T cell receptor beta chains originate from one sample sequenced in a study of breast tumors, draining lymph nodes, adjacent tissues. Samples came from axillary lymph nodes draining the breast cancer. TCRdb re-derived calls from the multiplex PCR reads in MiXCR, one entry per CDR3 protein. This table has 75,000 to 100,000 distinct CDR3 sequences, about 20% appearing once. The sequencing input was axillary lymph node tissue. The source of these receptors is a female donor with breast cancer. Some clones in this sample may be carry-over from other donors' samples.

This clonotype was seen many times. The chain joins TRBV15 to TRBJ1-2; D unclear. Trimming pared 0 bases from V and 4 bases from J, leaving 15 bases between. This CDR3 has 16 residues. CDR1 LNHNV and CDR2 YYDKDF come from the germline V gene (reference sequence). The CDR3 here is CATSRDLLGFSYGYTF. In DNA form, the CDR3 reads TGTGCCACCAGCAGAGATCTCTTGGGATTCAGCTATGGCTACACCTTC.

There are a few counts of this clonotype. V is TRBV20-1 and J is TRBJ2-4; the match to TRBD1 covers 10 bases. CDR1 DFQATT and CDR2 SNEGSKA come from the germline V gene (reference sequence). The CDR3 has 17 amino acids. The J segment lost 2 bases and the V segment lost 2 bases, leaving 9 bases of the junction unmatched. CDR3 region: CSARTRQGAHTKNIQYF. CDR3 DNA: TGCAGTGCTAGAACCCGACAGGGGGCGCATACCAAAAACATTCAGTACTTC.

This clonotype was counted a few times. This sequence joins TRBV28 and TRBJ2-5; 8 positions agree with TRBD1. The germline CDR1 and CDR2 sequences are MDHEN and SYDVKM. V lost 5 bases, J lost 4 bases, and 9 bases stayed unmatched. The CDR3 has 15 residues. CDR3 region: CASSIRQGNVETQYF. The CDR3, as DNA: TGTGCCAGCAGTATACGACAGGGGAATGTAGAGACCCAGTACTTC.

The chain combines TRBV6-1 with TRBJ2-2; 7 bases are a match to TRBD2. The CDR3 contains 16 residues. V shed 5 bases, J shed 3 bases, and the junction held 9 bases outside the gene matches. Per germline, CDR1 MNHNS and CDR2 SASEGT. CDR3 bases: TGTGCCAGCAGTTTGGCCCTGGGACTATACACCGGGGAGCTGTTTTTT. It translates to CASSLALGLYTGELFF.

This clonotype was observed at least ten times. J is TRBJ2-7 and V is TRBV4-1; D is undetermined. The V gene's germline CDR1 is MGHRA and CDR2 YSYEKL. The length of the CDR3 is 13 residues. Trimming removed 3 bases from V and 3 bases from J, with 9 bases in between. CDR3 coding DNA: TGCGCCAGCAGCCAGGCGGTCTTCTACGAGCAGTACTTC. Amino acid sequence: CASSQAVFYEQYF.

This clonotype was found many times. V and J are TRBV29-1 and TRBJ1-2, with no clear D. V was clipped by 6 bases and J by 8 bases, with 16 bases between them. This CDR3 contains 12 residues. CDR1 SQVTM and CDR2 ANQGSEA come from the germline V gene. CDR3 coding DNA: TGCAGCGTAGAGTCCGGCCTCGAAGGCTACACCTTC. Translated, it gives CSVESGLEGYTF.

This clonotype was seen at least ten times. This chain connects TRBV7-2 to TRBJ2-7; D is undetermined. Deletions cut 2 bases from V and 5 bases from J, with 10 bases between. The germline CDR1 and CDR2 sequences are SGHTA and FQGNSA. This CDR3 is 13 amino acids long. The CDR3 here is CASSLLRLNEQYF. The CDR3 DNA is TGTGCCAGCAGCTTATTGCGTCTTAACGAGCAGTACTTC. Filled out from reference TRBV7-2 and TRBJ2-7, the complete variable domain reads GAGVSQSPSNKVTEKGKDVELRCDPISGHTALYWYRQSLGQGLEFLIYFQGNSAPDKSGLPSDRFSAERTGGSVSTLTIQRTQQEDSAVYLCASSLLRLNEQYFGPGTRLTVT.

With respect to this clonotype: A much bigger clone sits one base away, suggesting this may be a read error. The chain employs TRBV6-1 and TRBJ1-2; 7 nucleotides agree with TRBD1. The CDR3 length is 15 residues. Germline V gene data show CDR1 as MNHNS and CDR2 as SASEGT. CDR3 coding DNA: TGTGCCAGCAATGAAGTGTTTGCCAGGGGGATCGGCTACACCTTC. This translates into CASNEVFARGIGYTF.

Remarks on this clonotype: This clone may be a read error of a much larger clone one base away. The chain has TRBV7-9 and TRBJ1-4, with no clear D. This CDR3 has 16 amino acids. V shed 5 bases and J shed 5 bases, with 18 bases lying between them. In germline, CDR1 is SEHNR, CDR2 FQNEAQ (reference sequence). CDR3 amino acids: CASSPVDLSSNEKLFF. For the CDR3, the DNA is TGTGCCAGCAGCCCGGTGGACCTCAGTTCGAATGAAAAACTGTTTTTT. The full variable domain, in which reference TRBV7-9 and TRBJ1-4 provide the parts outside the CDR3, is DTGVSQNPRHKITKRGQNVTFRCDPISEHNRLYWYRQTLGQGPEFLTYFQNEAQLEKSRLLSDRFSAERPKGSFSTLEIQRTEQGDSAMYLCASSPVDLSSNEKLFFGSGTQLSVL.

Many counts were recorded for this clonotype. The chain carries TRBV20-1 and TRBJ1-5; D gene uncertain. The CDR3 is made up of 16 amino acids. Trimming shortened V by 3 bases and J by 0 bases, and 15 bases separated the two germline ends. The germline CDR1 and CDR2 sequences are DFQATT and SNEGSKA (reference sequence). The CDR3 nucleotides are TGCAGTGCTAGTACCACGAGAATGCGTAGCAATCAGCCCCAGCATTTT. It is translated as CSASTTRMRSNQPQHF.